The present TCR beta chain was sequenced within a study of T cell repertoires in cytomegalovirus infection. Study-wide context: The authors used CMV epitopes that were HLA-C-restricted (recently identified) and HLA-B-restricted (well studied). Based on public TCR beta signatures, there were indications of CMV infection and of a matching HLA type.

One entry per CDR3 protein results from TCRdb running MiXCR on the reads. The table shows about 150,000 distinct CDR3 sequences, with approximately 30% occurring only once. The CDR3 spans 16 residues. Germline trimming cut 5 bases from V and 2 bases from J; bases unmatched to any gene: 9. Germline CDR1 MDHEN, CDR2 SYDVKM. Findings of the study overall: There were carriers of CMV plus the relevant HLA, and cumulative public TCR beta family frequency identified them. HLA-C-restricted CMV-specific TCR beta clonotypes prevailed in the ex vivo response.

This clonotype occurred a few times. What it binds is unknown. The chain recombines TRBV28 with TRBJ1-3; 7 bases map to TRBD1. The TCR originated in a human donor in good health (CMV status not recorded). Some clones in this sample may be carry-over from other donors' samples. Sequencing was performed on CD8+ T cells from cultured PBMCs, taken from culture after CMV antigen stimulation. This CDR3 reads CASSPLDRVTGNTIYF. In DNA form, the CDR3 reads TGTGCCAGCAGTCCGCTAGACAGGGTCACTGGAAACACCATATATTTT.